This is a list of T cell receptor beta chains from one sample in a study of cytomegalovirus exposure and HLA in healthy donors. Profiling relied on immunoSEQ multiplex PCR, and the TCRdb table lists in-frame clones only, not all of them. This sample has roughly 90,000 clones; roughly 78% occur once, and the top ten carry 3.5% to 5.5%. Sequencing was carried out using PBMCs. Receptor source: a woman in her thirties or forties in good health and CMV-seropositive. Both conserved end residues are part of each CDR3. D genes are given only for firm matches. Clone size, where shown, is once, few, many, or a class for clones that have expanded.

cdr3_nt cdr3_aa v_call d_call j_call clone_size
TGTGCCAGTAGTATCGCCACGGTTGGCTACACCTTC CASSIATVGYTF TRBV19 . TRBJ1-2 .
TGTGCCAGCTCCGGGACAAGGAAGGTGACAGGCCCCTACGAGCAGTACTTC CASSGTRKVTGPYEQYF TRBV27 . TRBJ2-7 .
TGTGCCAGCAGCGTAGGGACAGGGACTAGCGGGAGGGCCGAGCAGTACTTC CASSVGTGTSGRAEQYF TRBV9 TRBD2 TRBJ2-7 .
TGCAGAACGGTGGGGGGTACTGAAGCTTTCTTT CRTVGGTEAFF TRBV20-1 . TRBJ1-1 .
TGCAGCGTAGGAAGGGGGAGAGATAATGAGCAGTTCTTC CSVGRGRDNEQFF TRBV29-1 . TRBJ2-1 .
TGTGCCAGCAGCTTAGGGGCCGGTTTACTCGAGCAGTACTTC CASSLGAGLLEQYF TRBV7-2 . TRBJ2-7 .
TGTGCCAGCACAGGGGGCACAACTTATAGCAATCAGCCCCAGCATTTT CASTGGTTYSNQPQHF TRBV2 TRBD1 TRBJ1-5 .
TGTGCCAGCAGCCAAGCGGGCAGGGGAGGGGATCAGCCCCAGCATTTT CASSQAGRGGDQPQHF TRBV4-2 . TRBJ1-5 many
TGTGCCTGGAGGAGGACAGGGGAAGGCTACACCTTC CAWRRTGEGYTF TRBV30 TRBD1 TRBJ1-2 .
TGTGCCAGCAGTTTATCGGGTGGACAAACGGGACAGGGGGTTGCCAAAAACATTCAGTCCTTC CASSLSGGQTGQGVAKNIQSF TRBV27 TRBD1 TRBJ2-4 .
TGTGCCAGCAGCCAACGGGGGATCGGGGAGCTGTTTTTT CASSQRGIGELFF TRBV11-3 . TRBJ2-2 few
TGTGCCAGCAGCAAGTTAGCGGGAGCGAAGGATGAGCAGTTCTTC CASSKLAGAKDEQFF TRBV13 TRBD2 TRBJ2-1 .
TGCAGCGTTGAAAAACAGGACATGAACACTGAAGCTTTCTTT CSVEKQDMNTEAFF TRBV29-1 . TRBJ1-1 .
TGCGCCAGCAGCCACTTCCCGGACAGGGGAGACGAGCAGTACTTC CASSHFPDRGDEQYF TRBV4-1 TRBD1 TRBJ2-7 .
TGTGCCAGCAGTTTCCAGGGGGTGAACACTGAAGCTTTCTTT CASSFQGVNTEAFF TRBV27 TRBD1 TRBJ1-1 .
TGCGCCACCGGACAGGTCGAAAACATTCAGTACTTC CATGQVENIQYF TRBV10-2 TRBD1 TRBJ2-4 few
TGTGCCAGCAGCTTAACGCACAACTCCTACGAGCAGTACTTC CASSLTHNSYEQYF TRBV5-8 . TRBJ2-7 .
TGTGCCAGCAGTGAAGGACAGGGTTGGGGCTACACCTTC CASSEGQGWGYTF TRBV6-1 TRBD1 TRBJ1-2 .
TGCGCCAGCAGCCCGGACAGTGCAACTAATGAAAAACTGTTTTTT CASSPDSATNEKLFF TRBV4-3 . TRBJ1-4 .
TGTGCCAGCTCAAGACAGGGCCGCGAGCAGTACTTC CASSRQGREQYF TRBV18 TRBD1 TRBJ2-7 .
TGTGCCAGCAGTGCCCAAGACAATACCGGGGAGCTGTTTTTT CASSAQDNTGELFF TRBV6-4 . TRBJ2-2 few
TGTGCCAGCAGCACAGGGCAGGGGGCTAACTACGAGCAGTACTTC CASSTGQGANYEQYF TRBV13 TRBD1 TRBJ2-7 .
TGTGCCAGCAGCTCCTATCTAGCGGCGGCCGGCGAGCAGTACTTC CASSSYLAAAGEQYF TRBV7-9 TRBD2 TRBJ2-7 .
TGTGCCAGCATCCAGGATGGGGCGGCTCCCTACGAGCAGTACTTC CASIQDGAAPYEQYF TRBV6-1 . TRBJ2-7 .
TGTGCCAGCAGCTTAAGGGGCGGGAGAAAGGGCTCCTACAATGAGCAGTTCTTC CASSLRGGRKGSYNEQFF TRBV7-3 TRBD2 TRBJ2-1 .
TGTGCCAGCAGTTTATACGGGACAGGGGCTCCCGGGGAGCTGTTTTTT CASSLYGTGAPGELFF TRBV27 TRBD1 TRBJ2-2 .
TGTGCCAGTAGTATTCTCGGACAGGGGATAAACAATGAGCAGTTCTTC CASSILGQGINNEQFF TRBV19 TRBD1 TRBJ2-1 .
TGCAGCGCCGGGCGGGCTAGCGGGAATGTTTACAATGAGCAGTTCTTC CSAGRASGNVYNEQFF TRBV29-1 TRBD2 TRBJ2-1 .
TGCAGCGCAACTAGCAGCAAAGAGACCCAGTACTTC CSATSSKETQYF TRBV29-1 . TRBJ2-5 .
TGCGCCAGCAGTCAGACCACAGGGGGCTGCAATCAGCCCCAGCATTTT CASSQTTGGCNQPQHF TRBV23-1 TRBD1 TRBJ1-5 .
TGCGCCAGCAGCCAAGATCGGACAAGGGGGAACATTCAGTACTTC CASSQDRTRGNIQYF TRBV4-1 . TRBJ2-4 .
TGCGCCAGCAGTCAACGCCAGGGGGATAGAGAGACCCAGTACTTC CASSQRQGDRETQYF TRBV23-1 TRBD1 TRBJ2-5 .
TGCGCCAGCAGCCGACAGGGGGGGTCCTACGAGCAGTACTTC CASSRQGGSYEQYF TRBV4-3 TRBD1 TRBJ2-7 .
TGTGCCAGCAGTTTATCGGGAACCCGAAACACCATATATTTT CASSLSGTRNTIYF TRBV28 . TRBJ1-3 once
TGCAGCGTTATCAGGGGGGATACCTACGAGCAGTACTTC CSVIRGDTYEQYF TRBV29-1 . TRBJ2-7 .
TGCAGTGCTAGCCGGACAGCTGAAGCTTTCTTT CSASRTAEAFF TRBV20-1 . TRBJ1-1 .
TGTGCCAGCAGCTTAGCGGGGACAGCCAAGCAGTACTTC CASSLAGTAKQYF TRBV7-8 TRBD1 TRBJ2-5 .
TGCAGCGTTGAGGGATCAGGGCGTAGGGAGCAGTACTTC CSVEGSGRREQYF TRBV29-1 . TRBJ2-7 .
TGTGCCAGCAGTTTCACCGGACAGGGCGGCTACGAGCAGTACTTC CASSFTGQGGYEQYF TRBV28 TRBD1 TRBJ2-7 .
TGTGCCAGCAGTTTCGCTCCCTCCTACAGGGGCCCAACCTCTGGGGCCAACGTCCTGACTTTC CASSFAPSYRGPTSGANVLTF TRBV28 TRBD1 TRBJ2-6 .
TGTGCCAGCAGTGACAGGGAAGAGACCCAGTACTTC CASSDREETQYF TRBV2 . TRBJ2-5 .
TGTGCCAGCAGCTTAGGGTTTGGAGCGGGAGAATTCAATGAGCAGTTCTTC CASSLGFGAGEFNEQFF TRBV11-2 TRBD2 TRBJ2-1 .
TGCGCCAGCAGCCTACAGGCGACCAACAAAAACATTCAGTACTTC CASSLQATNKNIQYF TRBV4-3 . TRBJ2-4 .
TGTGCCAGCAGTTCCGGACTGGGCAACTACGAGCAGTACTTC CASSSGLGNYEQYF TRBV6-6 . TRBJ2-7 medium-sized
TGTGCCAGCAGCTCGCGGGAGACATCCTACGAGCAGTACTTC CASSSRETSYEQYF TRBV11-3 TRBD2 TRBJ2-7 few
TGTGCCAGCAGCTTCACGGGACAGAATTCACCCCTCCACTTT CASSFTGQNSPLHF TRBV13 TRBD1 TRBJ1-6 .
TGCGCCAGCAGTAGCGTCCCAAACTCCTACAATGAGCAGTTCTTC CASSSVPNSYNEQFF TRBV23-1 . TRBJ2-1 .
TGTGCCACCAGCAGAGGAGGGTCCTACAATGAGCAGTTCTTC CATSRGGSYNEQFF TRBV15 . TRBJ2-1 .
TGCGCCAGCAGCCAAGGACTGAACACCGGGGAGCTGTTTTTT CASSQGLNTGELFF TRBV4-3 . TRBJ2-2 .
TGTGCCAGCTCTCCCGACCGGGGAGTCTATGGCTACACCTTC CASSPDRGVYGYTF TRBV6-4 . TRBJ1-2 .
TGCGCCAGCAGCCAAGATTGGCAGTTGAACACTGAAGCTTTCTTT CASSQDWQLNTEAFF TRBV4-3 . TRBJ1-1 .
TGTGCCAGCAGCGTAGAGGTCCAGGGCTACGAGCAGTACTTC CASSVEVQGYEQYF TRBV9 . TRBJ2-7 .
TGTGCCAGCAGTTTGGGTGCAGGGCTCTCCTACGAGCAGTACTTC CASSLGAGLSYEQYF TRBV27 . TRBJ2-7 .
TGTGCCAGCAGCCCAGATAACAGGGACGAGCAGTTCTTC CASSPDNRDEQFF TRBV7-9 . TRBJ2-1 .
TGTGCCAGCCGTGGTACAGGGCTTAGCAATCAGCCCCAGCATTTT CASRGTGLSNQPQHF TRBV2 . TRBJ1-5 .